The 8 T cell receptor beta chains in this list originate from one sample, sequenced in a study of post-analysis software for immune sequencing data. The antigens for these receptors are not known. Carried by the TCR beta cDNA libraries were unique molecular identifiers. Each CDR3 protein is one row after TCRdb ran MiXCR on the PCR reads. This sample yields about 820,000 distinct CDR3 sequences, of which roughly half are seen a single time; about 4.5% belongs to the top ten. Overall study findings and caveats: In patients, about 5 TRBV segments were more frequent than in controls, with TRBV5-6, TRBV5-1 and TRBV20-1 among them.

The sample was blood. The receptors stem from a girl under 18 with multiple sclerosis.

Here the CDR3 DNA reads TGCGCCAGCAGCTTGGAGGGCGGGACCAGCGCCGAGCAGTACTTC. It is translated as CASSLEGGTSAEQYF. The chain couples TRBV5-1 to TRBJ2-7, with D tentatively TRBD2 (6 bases). Trimming cost V 0 bases and J 6 bases, with 16 bases left between them. Germline lookup yields CDR1 SGHRS and CDR2 YFSETQ. This CDR3 contains 15 residues.

The chain combines TRBV6-6 with TRBJ2-5; 9 bases line up with TRBD2. After removal of 7 bases from V and 5 bases from J, the junction contained 8 bases not matched to a gene. This CDR3 is built from 14 residues. Germline V gene lookup returns CDR1 MNHNY and CDR2 SVGAGI (reference sequence). DNA of the CDR3: TGTGCCAGCACTAGGCGGGAGGGCCGGGAGACCCAGTACTTC. Translating gives CASTRREGRETQYF.

This clonotype was seen a few times. The genes are TRBV7-9 and TRBJ1-2; no clear D. This CDR3 is built from 12 residues. CDR1 and CDR2 from the germline V gene are SEHNR and FQNEAQ (reference sequence). Trimming removed 3 bases from V and 8 bases from J, with 10 bases in between. CDR3 sequence: CASSFDPRGYTF. The CDR3 nucleotides read TGTGCCAGCAGCTTTGACCCGCGGGGCTACACCTTC.

The table lists this clonotype with a few counts. This chain joins TRBV9 and TRBJ1-6, with D perhaps matching TRBD1 (5 bases). Trimming removed 4 bases at V and 9 bases at J, with 20 bases between. The length of the CDR3 is 16 residues. Germline CDR1 is SGDLS and CDR2 is YYNGEE. As DNA, the CDR3 is TGTGCCAGCAGCCGAGGGGCATCGCTGATCGGTTCACCCCTCCACTTT. Protein product: CASSRGASLIGSPLHF. The full variable domain, its missing parts supplied by reference TRBV9 and TRBJ1-6, is DSGVTQTPKHLITATGQRVTLRCSPRSGDLSVYWYQQSLDQGLQFLIQYYNGEERAKGNILERFSAQQFPDLHSELNLSSLELGDSALYFCASSRGASLIGSPLHFGNGTRLTVT.

This clonotype was counted once. The rearrangement links TRBV2 to TRBJ2-4; 9 bases align to TRBD2. The J call may be wrong; the DNA end is better matched by TRBJ2-7. From germline, CDR1 is SNHLY and CDR2 FYNNEI. The CDR3 sequence is 15 residues long. The chain's CDR3 is CASRAFVAGGREQYF. The CDR3 DNA sequence: TGTGCCAGCAGAGCCTTTGTTGCGGGGGGGCGCGAGCAGTACTTC.

This clonotype has more than one count but fewer than ten. The rearrangement joins TRBV11-1 to TRBJ2-7; D assignment may be TRBD1 or TRBD2 (5 bases each). Trimming stripped 4 bases from V and 6 bases from J, with 7 bases between. There are 11 residues in the CDR3. CDR1 and CDR2 from the germline V gene are SGHAT and FQDESV (reference sequence). The CDR3 protein is CASSWGIEQYF. CDR3 bases: TGTGCCAGCAGCTGGGGGATCGAGCAGTACTTC.

This clonotype has a handful of counts. The chain recombines TRBV29-1 with TRBJ2-7; TRBD1 is a possible D gene (6 bases). CDR3 length: 13 residues. CDR1 SQVTM and CDR2 ANQGSEA come from the germline V gene. V gave up 5 bases and J gave up 7 bases, with 18 bases separating them. The CDR3 DNA is TGCAGCGTTCTGGTCAGGGGTCTTTTTGAGCAGTACTTC. Translation gives CSVLVRGLFEQYF.

The chain employs TRBV20-1 and TRBJ1-4, with 10 nucleotides matching TRBD1. V was clipped by 7 bases and J by 7 bases; unmatched bases: 6. This CDR3 spans 13 amino acids. CDR1 and CDR2 from the germline V gene are DFQATT and SNEGSKA (reference sequence). CDR3 in amino acids: CSGSGQGIEKLFF. The CDR3 DNA reads TGCAGTGGGTCGGGACAGGGGATTGAAAAACTGTTTTTT.